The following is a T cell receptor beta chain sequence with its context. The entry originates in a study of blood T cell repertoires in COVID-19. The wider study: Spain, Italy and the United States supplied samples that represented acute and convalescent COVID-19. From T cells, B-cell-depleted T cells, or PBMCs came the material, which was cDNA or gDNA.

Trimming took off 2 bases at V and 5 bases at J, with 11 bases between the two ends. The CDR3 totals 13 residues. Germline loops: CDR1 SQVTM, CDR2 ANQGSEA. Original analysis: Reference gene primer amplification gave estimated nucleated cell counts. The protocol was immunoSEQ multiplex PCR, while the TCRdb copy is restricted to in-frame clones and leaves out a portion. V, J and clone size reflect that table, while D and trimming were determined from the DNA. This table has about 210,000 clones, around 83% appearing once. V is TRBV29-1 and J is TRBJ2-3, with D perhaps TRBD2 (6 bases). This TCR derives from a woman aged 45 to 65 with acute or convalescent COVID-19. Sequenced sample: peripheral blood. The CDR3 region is CSVERGAVDTQYF. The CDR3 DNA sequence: TGCAGCGTTGAACGCGGGGCGGTAGATACGCAGTATTTT.